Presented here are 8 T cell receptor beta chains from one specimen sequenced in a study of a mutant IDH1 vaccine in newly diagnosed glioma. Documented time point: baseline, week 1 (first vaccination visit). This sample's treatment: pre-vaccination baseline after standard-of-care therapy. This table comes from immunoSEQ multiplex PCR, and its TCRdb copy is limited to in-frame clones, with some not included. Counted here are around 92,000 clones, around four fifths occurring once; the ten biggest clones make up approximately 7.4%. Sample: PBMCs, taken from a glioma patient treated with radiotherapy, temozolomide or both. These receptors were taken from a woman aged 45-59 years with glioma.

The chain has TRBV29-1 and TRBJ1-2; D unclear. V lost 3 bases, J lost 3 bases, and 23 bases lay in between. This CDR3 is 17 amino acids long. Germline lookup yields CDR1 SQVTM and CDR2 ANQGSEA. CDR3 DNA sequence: TGCAGCGTTGAGATGAGGATGGGAAACTTGTGGGACTATGGCTACACCTTC. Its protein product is CSVEMRMGNLWDYGYTF.

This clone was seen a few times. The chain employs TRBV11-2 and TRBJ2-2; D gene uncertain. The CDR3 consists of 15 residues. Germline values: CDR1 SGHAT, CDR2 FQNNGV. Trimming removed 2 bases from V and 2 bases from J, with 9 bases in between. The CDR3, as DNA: TGTGCCAGCAGCTTACTACCAACTAACACCGGGGAGCTGTTTTTT. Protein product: CASSLLPTNTGELFF.

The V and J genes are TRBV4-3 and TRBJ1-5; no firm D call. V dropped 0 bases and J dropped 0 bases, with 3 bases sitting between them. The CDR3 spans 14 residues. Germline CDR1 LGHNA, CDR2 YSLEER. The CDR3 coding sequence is TGCGCCAGCAGCCAAGAATATAGCAATCAGCCCCAGCATTTT. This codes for CASSQEYSNQPQHF.

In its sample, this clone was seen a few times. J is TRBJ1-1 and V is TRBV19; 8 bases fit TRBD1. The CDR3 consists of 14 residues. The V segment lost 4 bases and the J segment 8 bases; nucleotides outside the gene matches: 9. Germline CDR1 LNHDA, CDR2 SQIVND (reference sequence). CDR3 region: CASSTARGQVEAFF. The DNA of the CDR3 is TGTGCCAGTAGTACCGCCCGGGGACAGGTCGAAGCTTTCTTT.

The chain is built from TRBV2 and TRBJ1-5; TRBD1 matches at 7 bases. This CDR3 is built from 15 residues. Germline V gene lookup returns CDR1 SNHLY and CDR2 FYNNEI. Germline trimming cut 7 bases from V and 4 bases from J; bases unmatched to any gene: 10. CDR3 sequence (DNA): TGTGCCAGCATGCGAGACAGGGCACTTAATCAGCCCCAGCATTTT. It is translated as CASMRDRALNQPQHF.

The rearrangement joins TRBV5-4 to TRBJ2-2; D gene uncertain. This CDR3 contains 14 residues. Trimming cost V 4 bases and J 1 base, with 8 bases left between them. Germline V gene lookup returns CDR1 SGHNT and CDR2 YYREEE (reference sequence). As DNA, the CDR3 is TGTGCCAGCAGCCAAAACGGGAACACCGGGGAGCTGTTTTTT. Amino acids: CASSQNGNTGELFF.

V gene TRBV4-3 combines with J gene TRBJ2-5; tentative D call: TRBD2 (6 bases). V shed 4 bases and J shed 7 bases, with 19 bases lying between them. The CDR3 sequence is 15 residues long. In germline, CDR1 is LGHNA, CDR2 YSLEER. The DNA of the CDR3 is TGCGCCAGCAGCCTAAATACGGGACTGCCCACGACCCAGTACTTC. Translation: CASSLNTGLPTTQYF.

CDR3 DNA: TGTGCCAGCAGCTCTACAGGGGGGTTCTCACCCCTCCACTTT. Translated: CASSSTGGFSPLHF. V usage is TRBV9 and J usage is TRBJ1-6, with 8 bases matching TRBD1. The CDR3 runs 14 residues. CDR1 and CDR2 (germline): SGDLS, YYNGEE. The V and J ends lost 4 bases and 10 bases, in that order; junction bases with no gene match: 7.